This TCR beta chain was profiled in a study of T-cell memory formation after mild COVID-19. The CDR3 is 14 residues long. V lost 2 bases and J 6 bases, leaving 13 bases between the germline ends. TCRdb re-called the 5' RACE reads with MiXCR, one entry per CDR3 protein. This table has about 430,000 distinct CDR3 sequences, approximately 25% appearing once. The V gene is TRBV12-3 or TRBV12-4, the J gene TRBJ1-1; the D gene is possibly TRBD1 (5 bases). This TCR derives from an adult woman who had mild COVID-19 (a few samples of this study predate the infection). Cell type and time point are not known. The sequencing sample was made of PBMCs or a T cell subset sorted from them (not recorded which). CDR3 nucleotide sequence: TGTGCCAGCAGTTTAAGGGGTGTTCGAGCTGAAGCTTTCTTT. Encoded protein: CASSLRGVRAEAFF.